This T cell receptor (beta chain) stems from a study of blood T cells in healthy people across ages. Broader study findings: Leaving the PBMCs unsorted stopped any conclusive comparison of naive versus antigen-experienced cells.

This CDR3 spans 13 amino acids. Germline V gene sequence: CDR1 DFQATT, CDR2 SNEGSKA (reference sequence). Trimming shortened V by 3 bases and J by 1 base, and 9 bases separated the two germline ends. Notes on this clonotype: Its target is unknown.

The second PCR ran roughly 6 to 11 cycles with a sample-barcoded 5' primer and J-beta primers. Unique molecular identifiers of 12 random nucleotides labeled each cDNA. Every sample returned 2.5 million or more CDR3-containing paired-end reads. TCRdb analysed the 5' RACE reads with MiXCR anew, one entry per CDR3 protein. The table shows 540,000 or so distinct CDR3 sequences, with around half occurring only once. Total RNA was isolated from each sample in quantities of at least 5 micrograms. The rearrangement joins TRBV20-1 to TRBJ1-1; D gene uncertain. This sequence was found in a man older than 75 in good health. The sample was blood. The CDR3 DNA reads TGCAGTGCTAGTCTCAACGGGAACACTGAAGCTTTCTTT. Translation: CSASLNGNTEAFF.